The present TCR beta chain was sequenced within a study of radiotherapy plus CTLA-4 blockade in lung cancer. The assay was immunoSEQ multiplex PCR, and TCRdb's table has in-frame clones only and misses some. The data show just under 45,000 clones, about two thirds seen once. This clone came up a few times. CDR3 length: 15 residues. The V gene's germline CDR1 is SGHNT and CDR2 YYREEE (reference sequence). V shed 4 bases, J shed 5 bases, and the junction held 4 bases outside the gene matches. Sequences were derived from peripheral blood, sampled from a patient treated with radiotherapy plus ipilimumab. The chain uses TRBV5-4 and TRBJ2-1, with 12 bases fitting TRBD2. The receptor was derived from a human donor with non-small cell lung cancer who had a partial response to radiotherapy plus ipilimumab. The CDR3 sequence: CASSATSGGDNEQFF. CDR3 DNA: TGTGCCAGCAGCGCGACTAGCGGGGGAGACAATGAGCAGTTCTTC.